What follows are 5 T cell receptor beta chains derived from one specimen sequenced in a study of cytomegalovirus exposure and HLA in healthy donors. 60 Vbeta and 13 Jbeta primers were used in PCR. The method was immunoSEQ multiplex PCR; TCRdb's version includes in-frame clones alone and lacks a portion of them. The sample contains fewer than 150,000 clones, 80% of which appear only once. The sequenced material came from PBMCs. Source of these receptors: a young man in good health.

The chain combines TRBV9 with TRBJ2-3; D ambiguous. Between the trimmed V and J ends, which lost 0 bases and 6 bases, there was a span of 8 bases. This CDR3 region has 13 residues. Per the germline V gene, CDR1 is SGDLS and CDR2 is YYNGEE. CDR3 nucleotides: TGTGCCAGCAGCGTAGGTTGGGCGGATACGCAGTATTTT. Translation: CASSVGWADTQYF.

This clone was found a few times. V is TRBV9 and J is TRBJ1-2, with 8 bases aligning to TRBD1. The ends lost 2 bases at V and 5 bases at J; junction bases unmatched: 5. The germline V gene encodes CDR1 SGDLS and CDR2 YYNGEE. The CDR3 runs 14 residues. The CDR3 is CASSVGQGAYGYTF. The CDR3 region has the DNA TGTGCCAGCAGCGTCGGACAGGGCGCATATGGCTACACCTTC. Using reference TRBV9 and TRBJ1-2 for the parts outside the CDR3, the full variable domain is DSGVTQTPKHLITATGQRVTLRCSPRSGDLSVYWYQQSLDQGLQFLIQYYNGEERAKGNILERFSAQQFPDLHSELNLSSLELGDSALYFCASSVGQGAYGYTFGSGTRLTVV.

The chain couples TRBV7-2 to TRBJ1-2; perhaps TRBD1 as D (6 bases). The CDR3 totals 17 residues. Germline loops: CDR1 SGHTA, CDR2 FQGNSA. The ends were cut back, 5 bases at V and 8 bases at J, with 27 bases in the middle. CDR3 sequence (DNA): TGTGCCAGCAGCCCAGGGGCTTATGCGGGCCTTAGTCGGGGCTACACCTTC. Amino acid sequence: CASSPGAYAGLSRGYTF.

The rearrangement uses TRBV11-2 and TRBJ2-3; 13 bases are shared with TRBD2. This CDR3 contains 15 residues. V was pared by 4 bases and J by 5 bases, with 3 bases of the junction left unmatched. The germline V gene encodes CDR1 SGHAT and CDR2 FQNNGV. CDR3 region: CASSWTSGGRDTQYF. The CDR3 bases are TGTGCCAGCAGCTGGACTAGCGGGGGAAGAGATACGCAGTATTTT.

This sequence joins TRBV19 and TRBJ2-1; tentatively, D is TRBD2 (6 bases). Trimming took off 4 bases at V and 9 bases at J, with 16 bases between the two ends. The CDR3 has 14 amino acids. Germline CDR1 reads LNHDA; CDR2 reads SQIVND (reference sequence). CDR3 DNA sequence: TGTGCCAGTAGTACCACGGGGGTAGGAGTTGAGCAGTTCTTC. Translated: CASSTTGVGVEQFF.